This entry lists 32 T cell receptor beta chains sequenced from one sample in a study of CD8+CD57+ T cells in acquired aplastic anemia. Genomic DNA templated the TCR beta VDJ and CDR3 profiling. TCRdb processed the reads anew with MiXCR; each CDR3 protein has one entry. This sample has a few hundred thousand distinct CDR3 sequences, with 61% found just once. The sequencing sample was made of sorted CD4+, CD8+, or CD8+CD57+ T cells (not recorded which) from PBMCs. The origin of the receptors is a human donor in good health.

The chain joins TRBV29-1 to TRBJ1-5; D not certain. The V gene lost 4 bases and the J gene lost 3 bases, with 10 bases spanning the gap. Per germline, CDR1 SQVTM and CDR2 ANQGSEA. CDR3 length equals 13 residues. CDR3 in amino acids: CSVGGGFNQPQHF. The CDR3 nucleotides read TGCAGCGTTGGGGGTGGGTTCAATCAGCCCCAGCATTTT.

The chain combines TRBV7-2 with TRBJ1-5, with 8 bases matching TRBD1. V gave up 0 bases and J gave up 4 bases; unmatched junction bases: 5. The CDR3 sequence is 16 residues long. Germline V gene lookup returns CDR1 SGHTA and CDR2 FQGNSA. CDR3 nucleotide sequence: TGTGCCAGCAGCTTAGCGCCAGGACAGGGAAATCAGCCCCAGCATTTT. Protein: CASSLAPGQGNQPQHF.

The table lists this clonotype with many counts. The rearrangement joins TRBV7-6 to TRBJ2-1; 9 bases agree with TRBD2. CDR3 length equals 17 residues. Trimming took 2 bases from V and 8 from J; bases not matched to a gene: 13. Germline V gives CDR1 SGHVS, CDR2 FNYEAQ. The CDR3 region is CASSLSRLGLAFDEQFF. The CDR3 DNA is TGTGCCAGCAGCTTAAGTAGGTTGGGACTAGCCTTTGATGAGCAGTTCTTC.

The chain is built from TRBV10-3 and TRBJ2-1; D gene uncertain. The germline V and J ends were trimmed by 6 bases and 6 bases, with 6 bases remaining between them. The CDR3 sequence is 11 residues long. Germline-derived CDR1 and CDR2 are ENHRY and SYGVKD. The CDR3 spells CAIRSSNEQFF. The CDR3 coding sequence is TGTGCCATCAGGTCGAGCAATGAGCAGTTCTTC.

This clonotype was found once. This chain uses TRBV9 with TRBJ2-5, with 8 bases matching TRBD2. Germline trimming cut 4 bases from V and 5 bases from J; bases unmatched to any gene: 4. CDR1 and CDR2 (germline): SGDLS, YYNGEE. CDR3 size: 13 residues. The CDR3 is CASSPSSGETQYF. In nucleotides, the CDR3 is TGTGCCAGCAGCCCTTCTAGCGGGGAGACCCAGTACTTC.

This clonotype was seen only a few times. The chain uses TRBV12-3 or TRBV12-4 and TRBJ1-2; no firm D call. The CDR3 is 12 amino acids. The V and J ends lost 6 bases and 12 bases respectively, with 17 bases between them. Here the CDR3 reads CASSPVDFGNTF. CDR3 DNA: TGTGCCAGCAGCCCCGTCGACTTTGGAAACACCTTC.

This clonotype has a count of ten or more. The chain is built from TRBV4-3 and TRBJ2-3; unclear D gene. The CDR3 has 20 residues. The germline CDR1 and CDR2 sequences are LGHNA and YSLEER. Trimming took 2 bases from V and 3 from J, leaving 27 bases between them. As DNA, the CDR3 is TGCGCCAGCAGCCAAACCATACCCGGGCGGACCGAAGAAAATACAGATACGCAGTATTTT. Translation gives CASSQTIPGRTEENTDTQYF.

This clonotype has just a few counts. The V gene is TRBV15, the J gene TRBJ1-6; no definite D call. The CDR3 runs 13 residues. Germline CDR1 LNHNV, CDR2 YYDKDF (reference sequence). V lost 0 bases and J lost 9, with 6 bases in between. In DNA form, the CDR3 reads TGTGCCACCAGCAGAGATCAGATTTCACCCCTCCACTTT. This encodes CATSRDQISPLHF.

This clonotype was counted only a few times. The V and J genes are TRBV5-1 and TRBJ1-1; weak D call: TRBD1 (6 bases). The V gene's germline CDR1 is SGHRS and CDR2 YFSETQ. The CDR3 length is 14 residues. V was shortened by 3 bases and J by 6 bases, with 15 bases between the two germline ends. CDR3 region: CASSSNREVPEAFF. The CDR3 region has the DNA TGCGCCAGCAGCTCCAACAGGGAGGTCCCTGAAGCTTTCTTT. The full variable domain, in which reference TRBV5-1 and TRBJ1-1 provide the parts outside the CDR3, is KAGVTQTPRYLIKTRGQQVTLSCSPISGHRSVSWYQQTPGQGLQFLFEYFSETQRNKGNFPGRFSGRQFSNSRSEMNVSTLELGDSALYLCASSSNREVPEAFFGQGTRLTVV.

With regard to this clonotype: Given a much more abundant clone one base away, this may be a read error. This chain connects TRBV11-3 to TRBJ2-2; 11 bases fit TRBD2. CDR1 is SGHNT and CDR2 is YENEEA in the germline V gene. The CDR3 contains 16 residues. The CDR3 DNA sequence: TGTGCCAACAGCTTAGCGGGAGGGCCGGGCACCGGGGAGCTGTTTTTT. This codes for CANSLAGGPGTGELFF.

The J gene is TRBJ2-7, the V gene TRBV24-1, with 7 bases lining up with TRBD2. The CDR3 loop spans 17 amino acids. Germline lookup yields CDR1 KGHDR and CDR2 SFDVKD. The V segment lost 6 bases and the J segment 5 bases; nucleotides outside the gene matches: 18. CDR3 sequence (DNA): TGTGCCACCAGTTTAGGGACGGACACCGGGGGGTATCACGAGCAGTACTTC. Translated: CATSLGTDTGGYHEQYF.

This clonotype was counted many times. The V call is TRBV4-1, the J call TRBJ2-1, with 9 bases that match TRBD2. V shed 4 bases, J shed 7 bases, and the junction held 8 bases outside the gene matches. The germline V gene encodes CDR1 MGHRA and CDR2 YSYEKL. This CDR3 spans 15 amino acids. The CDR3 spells CASSLSAGGLNEQFF. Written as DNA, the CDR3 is TGCGCCAGCAGCCTGTCAGCGGGGGGATTGAATGAGCAGTTCTTC.

The CDR3 nucleotides read TGTGCCACCATGCGGACAGGGAACACAGATACGCAGTATTTT. Translated, it gives CATMRTGNTDTQYF. This chain joins TRBV24-1 and TRBJ2-3; TRBD1 agrees at 8 bases. Looked up from germline, CDR1 is KGHDR and CDR2 is SFDVKD. V trimming: 8 bases; J trimming: 2 bases; junction bases outside the gene matches: 5. The CDR3 has 14 amino acids.

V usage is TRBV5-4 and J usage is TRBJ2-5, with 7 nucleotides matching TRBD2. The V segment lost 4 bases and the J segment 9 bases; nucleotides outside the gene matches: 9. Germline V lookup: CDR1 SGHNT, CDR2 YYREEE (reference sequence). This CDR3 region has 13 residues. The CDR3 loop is CASSTPPREAQYF. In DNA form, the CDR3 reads TGTGCCAGCAGCACTCCCCCTCGGGAGGCCCAGTACTTC.

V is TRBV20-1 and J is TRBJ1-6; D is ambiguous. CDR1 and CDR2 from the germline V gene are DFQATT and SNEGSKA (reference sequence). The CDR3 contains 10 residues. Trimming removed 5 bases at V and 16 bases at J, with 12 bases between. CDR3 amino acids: CSAPLGPLHF. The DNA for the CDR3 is TGCAGTGCTCCTCTTGGCCCGCTCCACTTT.

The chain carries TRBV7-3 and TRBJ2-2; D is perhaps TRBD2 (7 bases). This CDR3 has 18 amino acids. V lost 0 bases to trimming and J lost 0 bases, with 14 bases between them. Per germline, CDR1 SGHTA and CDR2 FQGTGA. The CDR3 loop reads CASSLTLGGAANTGELFF. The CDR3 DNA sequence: TGTGCCAGCAGCTTAACGTTAGGGGGGGCAGCGAACACCGGGGAGCTGTTTTTT.

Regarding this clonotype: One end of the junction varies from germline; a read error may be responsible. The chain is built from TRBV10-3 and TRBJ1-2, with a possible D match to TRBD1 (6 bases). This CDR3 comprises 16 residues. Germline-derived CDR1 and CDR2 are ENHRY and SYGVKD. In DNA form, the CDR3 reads TGTGCCACCAGTGAGTTGTCGGGGGCGAACGGCTATGGCTACACCTTC. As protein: CATSELSGANGYGYTF.

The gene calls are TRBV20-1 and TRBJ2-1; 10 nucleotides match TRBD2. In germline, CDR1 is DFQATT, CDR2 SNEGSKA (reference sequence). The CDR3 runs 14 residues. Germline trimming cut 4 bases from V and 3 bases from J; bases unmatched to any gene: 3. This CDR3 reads CSAIGLADYNEQFF. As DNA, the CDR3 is TGCAGTGCTATAGGACTAGCGGACTACAATGAGCAGTTCTTC.

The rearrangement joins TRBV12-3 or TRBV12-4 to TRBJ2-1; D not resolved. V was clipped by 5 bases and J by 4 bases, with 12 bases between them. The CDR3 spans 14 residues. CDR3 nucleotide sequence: TGTGCCAGCAGTCCCCGGGCCCTTTACAATGAGCAGTTCTTC. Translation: CASSPRALYNEQFF.

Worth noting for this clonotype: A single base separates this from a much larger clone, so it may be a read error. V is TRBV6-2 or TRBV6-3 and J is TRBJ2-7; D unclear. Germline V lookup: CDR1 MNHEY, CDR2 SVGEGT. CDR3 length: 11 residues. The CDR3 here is CASSYAVERYF. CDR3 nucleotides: TGTGCCAGCAGTTACGCTGTCGAGCGGTACTTC.

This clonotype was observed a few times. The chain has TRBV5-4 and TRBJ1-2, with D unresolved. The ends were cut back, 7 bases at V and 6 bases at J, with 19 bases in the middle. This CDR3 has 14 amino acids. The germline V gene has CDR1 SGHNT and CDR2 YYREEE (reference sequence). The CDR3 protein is CASGPTSMGNGYTF. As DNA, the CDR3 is TGTGCCAGCGGGCCGACTTCAATGGGAAATGGCTACACCTTC.

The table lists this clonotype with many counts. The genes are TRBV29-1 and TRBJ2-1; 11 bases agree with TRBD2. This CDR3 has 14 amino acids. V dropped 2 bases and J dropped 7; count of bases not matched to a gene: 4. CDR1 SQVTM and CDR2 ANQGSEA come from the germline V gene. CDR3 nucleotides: TGCAGCGTTGAAAGACTAGCGGGGACAAATGAGCAGTTCTTC. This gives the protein CSVERLAGTNEQFF.

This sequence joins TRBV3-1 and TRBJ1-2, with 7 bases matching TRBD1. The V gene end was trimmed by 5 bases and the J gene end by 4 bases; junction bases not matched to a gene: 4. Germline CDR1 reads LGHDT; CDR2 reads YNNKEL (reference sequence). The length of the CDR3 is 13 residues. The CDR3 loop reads CASSEGTAYGYTF. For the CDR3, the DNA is TGTGCCAGCAGCGAGGGGACAGCCTATGGCTACACCTTC. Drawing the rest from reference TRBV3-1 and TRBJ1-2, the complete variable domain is DTAVSQTPKYLVTQMGNDKSIKCEQNLGHDTMYWYKQDSKKFLKIMFSYNNKELIINETVPNRFSPKSPDKAHLNLHINSLELGDSAVYFCASSEGTAYGYTFGSGTRLTVV.

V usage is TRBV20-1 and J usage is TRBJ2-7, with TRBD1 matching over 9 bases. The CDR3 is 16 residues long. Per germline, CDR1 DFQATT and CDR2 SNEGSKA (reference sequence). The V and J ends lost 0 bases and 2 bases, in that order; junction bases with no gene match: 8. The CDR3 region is CSAREDLGDRAYEQYF. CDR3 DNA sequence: TGCAGTGCTAGAGAGGACTTGGGGGACAGGGCCTACGAGCAGTACTTC.

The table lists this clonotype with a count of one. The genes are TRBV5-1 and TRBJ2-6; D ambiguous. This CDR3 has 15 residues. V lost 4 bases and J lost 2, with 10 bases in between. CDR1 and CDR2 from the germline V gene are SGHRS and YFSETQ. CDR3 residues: CASSLPDPGANVLTF. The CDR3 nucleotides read TGCGCCAGCAGCCTACCAGACCCTGGGGCCAACGTCCTGACTTTC. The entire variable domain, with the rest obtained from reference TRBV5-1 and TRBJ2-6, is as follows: KAGVTQTPRYLIKTRGQQVTLSCSPISGHRSVSWYQQTPGQGLQFLFEYFSETQRNKGNFPGRFSGRQFSNSRSEMNVSTLELGDSALYLCASSLPDPGANVLTFGAGSRLTVL.

Written as DNA, the CDR3 is TGTGCCAGCAGTCGGACACTCCCGGCTCGAGAGACCCAGTACTTC. Residues: CASSRTLPARETQYF. The rearrangement uses TRBV2 and TRBJ2-5; D is possibly TRBD1 (5 bases). The CDR3 length is 15 residues. The germline CDR1 and CDR2 sequences are SNHLY and FYNNEI. V shed 5 bases and J shed 4 bases, with 17 bases lying between them.

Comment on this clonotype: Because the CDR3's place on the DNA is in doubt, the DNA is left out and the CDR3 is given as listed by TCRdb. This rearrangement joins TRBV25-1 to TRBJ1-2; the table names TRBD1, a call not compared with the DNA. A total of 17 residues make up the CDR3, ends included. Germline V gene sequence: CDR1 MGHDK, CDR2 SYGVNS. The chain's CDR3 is CASIYLCSHVDPHGYTF.

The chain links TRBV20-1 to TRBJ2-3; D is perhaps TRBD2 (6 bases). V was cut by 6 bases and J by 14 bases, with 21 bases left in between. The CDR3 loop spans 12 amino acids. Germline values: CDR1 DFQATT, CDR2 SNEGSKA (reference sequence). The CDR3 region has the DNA TGCAGTGCCTTCATCATGCGGGGCTCGACGTATTTT. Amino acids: CSAFIMRGSTYF.

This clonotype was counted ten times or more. The CDR3 region is CASSQDTDSYEQYF. The CDR3 DNA is TGCGCCAGCAGCCAAGACACCGATTCCTACGAGCAGTACTTC. The chain has TRBV4-3 and TRBJ2-7, with D unresolved. The V and J ends lost 0 bases and 1 base respectively, with 7 bases between them. The CDR3 covers 14 residues. Germline V gene sequence: CDR1 LGHNA, CDR2 YSLEER.

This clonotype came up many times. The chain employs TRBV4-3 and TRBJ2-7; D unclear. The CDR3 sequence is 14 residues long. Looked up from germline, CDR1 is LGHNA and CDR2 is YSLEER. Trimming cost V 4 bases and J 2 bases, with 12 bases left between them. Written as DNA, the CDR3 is TGCGCCAGCAGCCTTCGAGATAGGACCTACGAGCAGTACTTC. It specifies CASSLRDRTYEQYF.

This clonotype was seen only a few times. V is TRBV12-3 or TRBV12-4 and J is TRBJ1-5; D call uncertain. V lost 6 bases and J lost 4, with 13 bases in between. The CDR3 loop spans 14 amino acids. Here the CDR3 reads CASSFGTPNQPQHF. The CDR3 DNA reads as TGTGCCAGCAGCTTCGGCACCCCTAATCAGCCCCAGCATTTT.

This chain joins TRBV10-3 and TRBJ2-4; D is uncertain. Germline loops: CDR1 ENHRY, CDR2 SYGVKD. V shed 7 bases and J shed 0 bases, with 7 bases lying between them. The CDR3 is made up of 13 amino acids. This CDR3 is CAIKDRAKNIQYF. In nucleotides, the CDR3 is TGTGCCATCAAGGATCGAGCCAAAAACATTCAGTACTTC.